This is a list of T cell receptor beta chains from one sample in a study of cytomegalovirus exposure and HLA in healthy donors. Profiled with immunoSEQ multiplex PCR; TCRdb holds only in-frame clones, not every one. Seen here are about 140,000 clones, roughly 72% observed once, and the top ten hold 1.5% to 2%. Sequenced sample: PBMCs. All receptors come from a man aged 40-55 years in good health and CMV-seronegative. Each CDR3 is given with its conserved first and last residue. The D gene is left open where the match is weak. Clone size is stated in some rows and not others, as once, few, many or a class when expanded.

CASSYSTTGGADTQYF | TGTGCCAGCAGTTACTCGACTACCGGGGGAGCAGATACGCAGTATTTT | TRBJ2-3 | TRBV6-5 | NA | NA
CASSLGRTGVRDTQYF | TGTGCCAGCAGCTTAGGCCGGACAGGGGTTAGAGATACGCAGTATTTT | TRBJ2-3 | TRBV7-9 | TRBD1 | NA
CASSLLSQWGNSPLHF | TGTGCCAGCAGTTTATTATCGCAATGGGGCAATTCACCCCTCCACTTT | TRBJ1-6 | TRBV28 | NA | few
CASSLGDRAYNSPLHF | TGTGCCAGCAGCTTGGGGGACAGGGCCTATAATTCACCCCTCCACTTT | TRBJ1-6 | TRBV5-6 | TRBD1 | NA
CASSQDGRDFEKLFF | TGCGCCAGCAGCCAAGACGGTCGGGACTTTGAAAAACTGTTTTTT | TRBJ1-4 | TRBV4-3 | NA | NA
CASRPVRGADTQYF | TGTGCCAGCAGGCCGGTCAGGGGGGCAGATACGCAGTATTTT | TRBJ2-3 | TRBV5-6 | NA | NA
CASPRGTVATDTQYF | TGTGCCAGCCCCAGAGGGACAGTCGCTACAGATACGCAGTATTTT | TRBJ2-3 | TRBV2 | TRBD1 | few
CASSLDGRNGIEQYF | TGCGCCAGCAGCTTGGACGGCAGGAATGGCATCGAGCAGTACTTC | TRBJ2-7 | TRBV5-1 | NA | few
CASSYSSGDYNEQFF | TGTGCCAGCAGTTACAGTAGCGGGGATTACAATGAGCAGTTCTTC | TRBJ2-1 | TRBV6-5 | TRBD2 | NA
CASSLAGTITGELFF | TGCGCCAGCAGCTTGGCCGGGACTATAACCGGGGAGCTGTTTTTT | TRBJ2-2 | TRBV5-1 | TRBD2 | NA
CASSRQGGGADTQYF | TGTGCCAGCAGCCGACAGGGCGGAGGGGCAGATACGCAGTATTTT | TRBJ2-3 | TRBV7-2 | NA | once
CASSLGDRASYEQYF | TGTGCCAGCAGTTTAGGGGACAGGGCCTCCTACGAGCAGTACTTC | TRBJ2-7 | TRBV28 | TRBD1 | NA
CASRTGGGLAGGIDTQYF | TGTGCCAGCAGGACAGGGGGGGGACTAGCGGGAGGGATAGATACGCAGTATTTT | TRBJ2-3 | TRBV27 | TRBD2 | NA
CASSRDRDKYEQYF | TGTGCCAGCAGTCGGGACAGGGATAAGTACGAGCAGTACTTC | TRBJ2-7 | TRBV6-1 | TRBD1 | NA
CASSVLGTGNTGELFF | TGTGCCAGCAGTGTCTTAGGGACAGGGAACACCGGGGAGCTGTTTTTT | TRBJ2-2 | TRBV6-4 | TRBD1 | NA
CASSQGLLGQGASEQYF | TGCGCCAGCAGCCAAGGGCTTCTCGGACAGGGGGCGAGCGAGCAGTACTTC | TRBJ2-7 | TRBV4-1 | TRBD1 | NA
CASSSPPDRGETQYF | TGTGCCAGCAGCAGTCCCCCGGACAGGGGAGAGACCCAGTACTTC | TRBJ2-5 | TRBV5-5 | TRBD1 | NA
CASSALQGAGNTEAFF | TGTGCCAGCAGTGCCTTACAGGGGGCTGGGAACACTGAAGCTTTCTTT | TRBJ1-1 | TRBV6-1 | TRBD1 | NA
CASAGTGHSNQPQHF | TGTGCCAGTGCCGGGACAGGCCATAGCAATCAGCCCCAGCATTTT | TRBJ1-5 | TRBV19 | TRBD1 | NA
CAISADSGSYEQYF | TGTGCCATCAGTGCGGATAGCGGGAGCTACGAGCAGTACTTC | TRBJ2-7 | TRBV10-3 | TRBD2 | NA
CASRETSGVPNEQFF | TGTGCCAGCAGAGAGACTAGCGGGGTTCCCAATGAGCAGTTCTTC | TRBJ2-1 | TRBV6-1 | TRBD2 | NA
CASSLAPQGNYGYTF | TGTGCCAGCAGCTTAGCCCCACAGGGGAACTATGGCTACACCTTC | TRBJ1-2 | TRBV7-6 | TRBD1 | NA
CASSLVQGARAGELFF | TGTGCCAGCAGCTTAGTCCAGGGGGCGCGAGCCGGGGAGCTGTTTTTT | TRBJ2-2 | TRBV11-2 | TRBD1 | NA
CASSGTSGGTDTQYF | TGTGCCAGCAGCGGGACTAGCGGGGGCACAGATACGCAGTATTTT | TRBJ2-3 | TRBV6-4 | TRBD2 | NA
CASRRDPYEQYF | TGTGCCAGCAGGCGGGATCCCTACGAGCAGTACTTC | TRBJ2-7 | TRBV6-5 | NA | NA
CASSLNSLETQYF | TGTGCCAGCAGCTTGAATAGCCTAGAGACCCAGTACTTC | TRBJ2-5 | TRBV11-3 | NA | NA
CASSFPQHLGNTIYF | TGTGCCAGCAGTTTCCCACAGCACCTTGGAAACACCATATATTTT | TRBJ1-3 | TRBV28 | NA | NA
CASSPDRNGGTDTQYF | TGTGCCAGCAGCCCCGACAGAAACGGTGGCACAGATACGCAGTATTTT | TRBJ2-3 | TRBV5-6 | NA | NA
CASSDTSEPYNEQFF | TGCGCCAGCAGTGATACTAGCGAACCCTACAATGAGCAGTTCTTC | TRBJ2-1 | TRBV10-1 | TRBD2 | NA
CASSLNTGTGPYEQYF | TGCGCCAGCAGCTTAAACACCGGGACAGGGCCTTACGAGCAGTACTTC | TRBJ2-7 | TRBV5-1 | TRBD1 | few
CASSQEGGTDTQYF | TGCGCCAGCAGCCAAGAAGGGGGAACAGATACGCAGTATTTT | TRBJ2-3 | TRBV4-3 | NA | few
CASSLETRGELFF | TGTGCCAGCAGCTTGGAGACAAGGGGGGAGCTGTTTTTT | TRBJ2-2 | TRBV5-6 | NA | NA
CASSLVGGGAYEQYF | TGTGCCAGCAGCTTAGTTGGCGGGGGGGCCTACGAGCAGTACTTC | TRBJ2-7 | TRBV7-2 | TRBD2 | NA
CASSPSRRDEQYF | TGTGCCAGCAGCCCGAGCAGACGGGACGAGCAGTACTTC | TRBJ2-7 | TRBV2 | NA | few
CASTIAGAGANGLTF | TGTGCCAGCACTATAGCGGGTGCCGGGGCCAACGGCCTGACTTTC | TRBJ2-6 | TRBV28 | TRBD2 | NA
CASSIGTGDLYEQYF | TGTGCCAGTAGTATAGGGACAGGGGACTTATACGAGCAGTACTTC | TRBJ2-7 | TRBV19 | TRBD1 | NA
CASSLYDRVRRTDTQYF | TGTGCCAGCAGCTTGTATGACCGGGTCCGCCGCACAGATACGCAGTATTTT | TRBJ2-3 | TRBV5-8 | NA | NA
CASSGWDSGHEKLFF | TGTGCCAGCAGCGGCTGGGACAGCGGCCATGAAAAACTGTTTTTT | TRBJ1-4 | TRBV7-9 | TRBD1 | NA
CASSLLAGVADEQYF | TGTGCCAGCAGCTTGCTAGCGGGAGTGGCTGACGAGCAGTACTTC | TRBJ2-7 | TRBV7-2 | TRBD2 | NA